This TCR beta chain is drawn from a study of regulatory T cells in long-lasting Graves disease. TCR beta libraries were built with iRepertoire HTBI primers and Arm-PCR of CDR3 regions. TCRdb analysed the multiplex PCR reads with MiXCR anew, one entry per CDR3 protein. The sample carries 400,000 to 500,000 distinct CDR3 sequences, 21% recorded once. The CDR3 runs 13 residues. The V end lost 4 bases, the J end lost 9 bases, and 14 bases lay between the germline ends. CDR1 and CDR2 (germline): SGHRS, YFSETQ. Study outcomes and limitations: Newly diagnosed disease favored TRBV20-1 and TRBJ2-1 over persistent disease. Whereas new patients shared 1,000 or so public clonotypes, persistent patients shared more, at 2,500 to 3,500.

Described time point: persistent/refractory GD, antithyroid drugs over 5 years with positive TRAb. PBMC RNA served as the TCR library source. Clinicians diagnosed Graves' disease using American Thyroid Association guidelines. Comments on this clonotype: What it recognizes is unknown.

This TCR was recovered from a female donor with Graves disease. The source material was peripheral blood mononuclear cells (PBMCs), sampled when the disease was refractory, from a patient treated with antithyroid drugs. The chain links TRBV5-1 to TRBJ2-1; a possible D gene is TRBD2 (6 bases). This CDR3 is CASSLEGRGEQFF. CDR3 DNA sequence: TGCGCCAGCAGCCTGGAGGGGCGGGGTGAGCAGTTCTTC.